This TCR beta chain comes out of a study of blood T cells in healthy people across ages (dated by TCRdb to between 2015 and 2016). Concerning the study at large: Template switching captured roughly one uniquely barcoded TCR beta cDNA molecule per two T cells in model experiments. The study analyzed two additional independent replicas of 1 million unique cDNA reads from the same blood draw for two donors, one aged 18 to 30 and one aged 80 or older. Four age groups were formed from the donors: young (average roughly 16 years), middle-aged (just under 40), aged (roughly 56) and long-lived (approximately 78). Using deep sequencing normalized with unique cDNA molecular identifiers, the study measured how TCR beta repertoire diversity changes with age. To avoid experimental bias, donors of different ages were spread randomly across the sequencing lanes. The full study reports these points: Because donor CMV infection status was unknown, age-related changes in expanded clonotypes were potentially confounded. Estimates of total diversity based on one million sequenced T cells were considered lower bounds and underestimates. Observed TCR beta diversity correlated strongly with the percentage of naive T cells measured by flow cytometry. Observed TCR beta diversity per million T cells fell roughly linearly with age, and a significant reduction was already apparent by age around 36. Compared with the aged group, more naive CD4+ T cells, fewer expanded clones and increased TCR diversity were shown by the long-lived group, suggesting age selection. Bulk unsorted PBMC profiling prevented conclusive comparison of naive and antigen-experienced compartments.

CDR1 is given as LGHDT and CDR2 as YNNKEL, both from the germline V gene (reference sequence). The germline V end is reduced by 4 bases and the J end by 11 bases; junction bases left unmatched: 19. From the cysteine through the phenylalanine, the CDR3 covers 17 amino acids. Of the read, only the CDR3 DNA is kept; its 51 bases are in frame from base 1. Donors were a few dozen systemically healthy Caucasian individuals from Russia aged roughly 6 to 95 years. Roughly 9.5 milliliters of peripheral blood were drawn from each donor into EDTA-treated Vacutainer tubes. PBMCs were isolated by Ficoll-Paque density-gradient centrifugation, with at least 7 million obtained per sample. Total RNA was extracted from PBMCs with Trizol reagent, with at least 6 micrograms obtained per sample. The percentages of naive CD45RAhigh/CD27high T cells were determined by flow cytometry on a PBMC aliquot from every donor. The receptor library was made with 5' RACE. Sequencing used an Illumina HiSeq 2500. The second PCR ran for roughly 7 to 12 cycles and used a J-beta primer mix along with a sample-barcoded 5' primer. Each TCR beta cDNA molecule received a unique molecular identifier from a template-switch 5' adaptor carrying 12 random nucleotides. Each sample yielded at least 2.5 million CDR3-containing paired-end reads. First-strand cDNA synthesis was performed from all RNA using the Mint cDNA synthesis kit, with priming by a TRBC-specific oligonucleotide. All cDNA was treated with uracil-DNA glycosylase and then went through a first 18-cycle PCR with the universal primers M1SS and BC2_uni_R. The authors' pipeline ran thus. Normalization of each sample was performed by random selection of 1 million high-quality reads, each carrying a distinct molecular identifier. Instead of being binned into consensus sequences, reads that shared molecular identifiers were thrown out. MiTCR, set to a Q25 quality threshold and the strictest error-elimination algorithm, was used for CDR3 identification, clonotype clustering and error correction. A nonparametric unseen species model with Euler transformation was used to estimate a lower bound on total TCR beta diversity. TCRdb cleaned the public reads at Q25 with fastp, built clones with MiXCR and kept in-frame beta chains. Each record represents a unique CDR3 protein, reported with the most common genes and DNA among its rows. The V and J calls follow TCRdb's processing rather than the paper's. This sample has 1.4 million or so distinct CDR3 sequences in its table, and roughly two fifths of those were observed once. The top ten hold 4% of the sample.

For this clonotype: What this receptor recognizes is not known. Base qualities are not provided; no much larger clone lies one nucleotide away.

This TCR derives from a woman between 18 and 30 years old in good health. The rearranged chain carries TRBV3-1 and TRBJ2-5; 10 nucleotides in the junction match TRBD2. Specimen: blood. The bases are TGTGCCAGCAGCCCGACGAGCGGGAGGGGTATCTACAATGAGCAGTACTTC. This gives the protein CASSPTSGRGIYNEQYF.